The sequence of this T cell receptor beta chain was determined in a study of blood T cell repertoires in COVID-19. Across the study: Spain, Italy and the United States supplied samples that represented acute and convalescent COVID-19. PBMCs, B-cell-depleted T cells, or T cells provided the cDNA or gDNA that made up the material.

In the original workflow: Amplifying reference gene primers gave estimates of nucleated cell counts. Assay used: immunoSEQ multiplex PCR; TCRdb lists only in-frame clones, some missing. That table supplies the V and J calls and clone size; D and trimming were determined from the DNA. The repertoire has some 140,000 clones, roughly 88% of them found once; the top ten carry around 0.63%. Seattle participants joined during active infection and were tracked over time. The CDR3 is 11 amino acids. Looked up from germline, CDR1 is DFQATT and CDR2 is SNEGSKA (reference sequence). Trimming pared 5 bases from V and 0 bases from J, leaving 4 bases between.

V is TRBV20-1 and J is TRBJ1-1; D uncertain. The source is a man aged 60-69 years with COVID-19, enrolled during active disease. Sequencing was performed on peripheral blood. In DNA form, the CDR3 reads TGCAGTGCTTTATTGAACACTGAAGCTTTCTTT. It translates to CSALLNTEAFF.